These 18 T cell receptor beta chains came from one sample sequenced in a study of cytomegalovirus exposure and HLA in healthy donors. TCRdb's table, derived via immunoSEQ multiplex PCR, lists solely in-frame clones and lacks some. Of 150,000 to 200,000 clones listed, 85% are singletons. Material for sequencing was PBMCs. These receptor sequences come from a man aged 25-40 years in good health and CMV-seropositive.

The CDR3 DNA sequence: TGCGCCAGCAGCCAAGTAGCGGGGGGCTACAATGAGCAGTTCTTC. Its translation is CASSQVAGGYNEQFF. This chain connects TRBV4-3 to TRBJ2-1; the match to TRBD2 covers 10 bases. V was clipped by 1 base and J by 3 bases; unmatched bases: 0. The CDR3 contains 15 residues. Per the germline V gene, CDR1 is LGHNA and CDR2 is YSLEER.

The CDR3 sequence: CASSGTVNTEAFF. The CDR3, as DNA: TGTGCCAGCAGTGGGACAGTCAACACTGAAGCTTTCTTT. The J gene is TRBJ1-1, the V gene TRBV2; TRBD1 might be the D (6 bases). The CDR3 runs to 13 residues. Germline values: CDR1 SNHLY, CDR2 FYNNEI. The ends were cut back, 4 bases at V and 2 bases at J, with 8 bases in the middle.

The chain is built from TRBV7-9 and TRBJ2-3; 11 positions match TRBD2. Germline values: CDR1 SEHNR, CDR2 FQNEAQ (reference sequence). The CDR3 extends over 17 amino acids. V lost 1 base, J lost 6 bases, and 9 bases stayed unmatched. The CDR3 DNA sequence: TGTGCCAGCAGCTTAGGGCTAGCGGGGGGCGCGCGCGATACGCAGTATTTT. This sequence encodes CASSLGLAGGARDTQYF. The full variable domain, with the rest looked up from reference TRBV7-9 and TRBJ2-3, is DTGVSQNPRHKITKRGQNVTFRCDPISEHNRLYWYRQTLGQGPEFLTYFQNEAQLEKSRLLSDRFSAERPKGSFSTLEIQRTEQGDSAMYLCASSLGLAGGARDTQYFGPGTRLTVL.

This chain uses TRBV18 with TRBJ1-1, with TRBD1 matching 8 bases. Germline V gene lookup returns CDR1 KGHSH and CDR2 LQKENI. The CDR3 is 14 residues long. Trimming removed 3 bases from V and 12 bases from J; junction bases left unmatched: 12. CDR3 loop: CASSPATGQELTFF. CDR3 coding DNA: TGTGCCAGCTCACCGGCTACGGGACAGGAGCTGACTTTCTTT. The full variable domain, completed using reference TRBV18 and TRBJ1-1, is NAGVMQNPRHLVRRRGQEARLRCSPMKGHSHVYWYRQLPEEGLKFMVYLQKENIIDESGMPKERFSAEFPKEGPSILRIQQVVRGDSAAYFCASSPATGQELTFFGQGTRLTVV.

The genes are TRBV27 and TRBJ1-2, with 9 bases fitting TRBD1. CDR3 length: 15 amino acids. The V gene end was trimmed by 4 bases and the J gene end by 5 bases; junction bases not matched to a gene: 8. The germline CDR1 and CDR2 sequences are MNHEY and SMNVEV (reference sequence). CDR3: CASSSSGQGFYGYTF. CDR3 nucleotides: TGTGCCAGCAGTTCGTCCGGACAGGGGTTTTATGGCTACACCTTC.

This clone has only a few counts. The V call is TRBV20-1, the J call TRBJ2-3; no reliable D call. The CDR3 covers 11 residues. Trimming pared 6 bases from V and 6 bases from J, leaving 10 bases between. Germline V gene sequence: CDR1 DFQATT, CDR2 SNEGSKA (reference sequence). CDR3 in amino acids: CSASQSDTQYF. Written as DNA, the CDR3 is TGCAGTGCCTCTCAGTCCGATACGCAGTATTTT.

The J gene is TRBJ1-5, the V gene TRBV7-2; D gene unclear. V dropped 5 bases and J dropped 3 bases, with 5 bases sitting between them. The germline V gene has CDR1 SGHTA and CDR2 FQGNSA. The CDR3 length is 12 residues. CDR3 in amino acids: CASSRDNQPQHF. The CDR3 nucleotides read TGTGCCAGCAGCCGGGACAATCAGCCCCAGCATTTT.

The chain recombines TRBV14 with TRBJ2-1; 7 bases are a match to TRBD1. CDR1 and CDR2 from the germline V gene are SGHDN and FVKESK. The CDR3 covers 13 residues. V shed 4 bases and J 8 bases; nucleotides not matched to a gene: 5. CDR3 protein: CASSRNRGYEQFF. DNA of the CDR3: TGTGCCAGCAGCCGAAACAGGGGCTATGAGCAGTTCTTC.

The genes are TRBV2 and TRBJ2-2; 11 bases agree with TRBD2. This CDR3 region has 15 residues. Germline V CDR1 and CDR2: SNHLY, FYNNEI. V gave up 6 bases and J gave up 4 bases; unmatched junction bases: 4. The CDR3 DNA sequence: TGTGCCAGCAGCTCTAGCGGGGGGCTCACCGGGGAGCTGTTTTTT. Translated: CASSSSGGLTGELFF.

The chain links TRBV5-1 to TRBJ1-2; D not certain. V lost 3 bases and J lost 3, with 9 bases in between. Looked up from germline, CDR1 is SGHRS and CDR2 is YFSETQ. This CDR3 contains 13 residues. The CDR3 region has the DNA TGCGCCAGCAGCTACGACGGAGACTATGGCTACACCTTC. Translating gives CASSYDGDYGYTF.

Regarding this clone: This sample includes further DNA sequences coding for the same CDR3. The V and J genes are TRBV5-1 and TRBJ1-1, with a tentative D call TRBD1 (5 bases). CDR1 is SGHRS and CDR2 is YFSETQ in the germline V gene. The CDR3 sequence is 14 residues long. The V end was cut by 0 bases, the J end by 5 bases, with 11 bases between. The CDR3 loop reads CASSLGAGRTEAFF. In DNA form, the CDR3 reads TGCGCCAGCAGCTTGGGGGCAGGGAGGACTGAAGCTTTCTTT.

The V gene is TRBV2, the J gene TRBJ1-1; the D gene is possibly TRBD1 (5 bases). V was trimmed by 6 bases and J by 3 bases, leaving 8 bases between them. Germline loops: CDR1 SNHLY, CDR2 FYNNEI. The length of the CDR3 is 12 residues. The CDR3, as DNA: TGTGCCAGCAGATGGGGGGACACTGAAGCTTTCTTT. Its protein is CASRWGDTEAFF.

The J gene is TRBJ2-7, the V gene TRBV7-2; D not certain. From germline, CDR1 is SGHTA and CDR2 FQGNSA. This CDR3 comprises 14 residues. Trimming stripped 0 bases from V and 6 bases from J, with 12 bases between. CDR3 sequence reads: CASSLAHGEGEQYF. As DNA, the CDR3 is TGTGCCAGCAGCTTAGCTCACGGAGAAGGCGAGCAGTACTTC.

This rearrangement joins TRBV29-1 to TRBJ2-7; 8 nucleotides align to TRBD2. J was trimmed by 2 bases and V by 7 bases; bases with no gene match: 7. The CDR3 is 13 amino acids. Germline CDR1 and CDR2: SQVTM and ANQGSEA. CDR3 amino acids: CSAIGRDPYEQYF. DNA for the CDR3: TGCAGCGCTATCGGGAGGGACCCCTACGAGCAGTACTTC.

The sample holds one count of this clone. This sequence joins TRBV4-1 and TRBJ2-2; 9 bases align to TRBD1. The CDR3 is 15 amino acids. Trimming removed 4 bases from V and 1 base from J; junction bases left unmatched: 1. In germline, CDR1 is MGHRA, CDR2 YSYEKL. The CDR3 bases are TGCGCCAGCAGCCCGGGACAGGGGAACACCGGGGAGCTGTTTTTT. As protein: CASSPGQGNTGELFF.

This clone was counted once. V gene TRBV7-9 combines with J gene TRBJ2-7; 7 bases are shared with TRBD1. Germline V gene sequence: CDR1 SEHNR, CDR2 FQNEAQ (reference sequence). The length of the CDR3 is 15 residues. The V segment lost 0 bases and the J segment 4 bases; nucleotides outside the gene matches: 6. The CDR3 DNA sequence: TGTGCCAGCAGCTTAGCTACAGGGGTCGGTTACGAGCAGTACTTC. As protein: CASSLATGVGYEQYF.

This chain connects TRBV2 to TRBJ1-2, with D unresolved. V lost 1 base, J lost 4 bases, and 10 bases lay in between. The CDR3 covers 14 residues. CDR1 and CDR2 from the germline V gene are SNHLY and FYNNEI. The CDR3 spells CASSEGVCFYGYTF. As DNA, the CDR3 is TGTGCCAGCAGTGAAGGCGTGTGCTTCTATGGCTACACCTTC.

The J gene is TRBJ2-5, the V gene TRBV13; unclear D gene. CDR3 size: 14 residues. V gave up 5 bases and J gave up 2 bases, with 12 bases separating them. Germline assignment: CDR1 PRHDT and CDR2 FYEKMQ (reference sequence). CDR3 sequence reads: CASSLRVVQETQYF. CDR3 DNA sequence: TGTGCCAGCAGCCTCCGGGTCGTGCAAGAGACCCAGTACTTC.